The T cell receptor (beta chain) under discussion was sequenced for a study of blood T cell repertoires in COVID-19. Turning to the study itself: From T cells, B-cell-depleted T cells, or PBMCs came the material, which was cDNA or gDNA.

Original analysis: Using reference gene primer amplification, nucleated cell counts were estimated. Clones were read by immunoSEQ multiplex PCR, and TCRdb kept only the in-frame ones, dropping some. V, J and clone size were drawn from that table, and D and trimming were deduced from the DNA. The table lists around 370,000 clones, roughly 90% of them singletons, with 6% to 8.5% in the top ten. Comment on this clone: Other DNA sequences in this sample translate to the same CDR3.

This CDR3 is built from 13 residues. Trimming shortened V by 2 bases and J by 2 bases, and 8 bases separated the two germline ends. Germline lookup yields CDR1 SGHRS and CDR2 YFSETQ. The clonotype originates from a woman between 70 and 85 years old with COVID-19, enrolled during active disease. The V and J genes are TRBV5-1 and TRBJ2-7, with D possibly being TRBD2 (6 bases). The sample was peripheral blood. In DNA form, the CDR3 reads TGCGCCAGCAGCTTTGGCGGGACCTACGAGCAGTACTTC. It is translated as CASSFGGTYEQYF.